Each of the 23 T cell receptor beta chains below was sequenced from the same sample in a study of control samples from healthy donors and cancer patients. Only in-frame clones appear in the TCRdb table, and some are missing; sequencing was by immunoSEQ multiplex PCR. Found here are about 86,000 clones, around 90% of them singletons; the top ten hold roughly 9.7%. The source material was PBMCs. These receptors were obtained from a woman aged 45-59 years with colorectal cancer.

The genes are TRBV6-2 or TRBV6-3 and TRBJ2-7; D may be TRBD2 (7 bases). This CDR3 has 14 residues. Looked up from germline, CDR1 is MNHEY and CDR2 is SVGEGT. Trimming cost V 2 bases and J 2 bases, with 10 bases left between them. The CDR3 reads CASSYAGAPYEQYV. DNA of the CDR3: TGTGCCAGCAGTTACGCGGGGGCTCCCTACGAGCAGTACGTC.

This chain uses TRBV11-1 with TRBJ1-6; maybe TRBD1 (5 bases). CDR1 and CDR2 from the germline V gene are SGHAT and FQDESV (reference sequence). The CDR3 sequence is 14 residues long. Trimming took off 7 bases at V and 6 bases at J, with 13 bases between the two ends. The chain's CDR3 is CASTPGRSNSPLHF. Written as DNA, the CDR3 is TGTGCCAGCACCCCGGGACGATCTAATTCACCCCTCCACTTT.

The chain couples TRBV7-2 to TRBJ1-1; no reliable D call. Trimming removed 5 bases at V and 3 bases at J, with 10 bases between. The CDR3 is made up of 13 amino acids. Per the germline V gene, CDR1 is SGHTA and CDR2 is FQGNSA. The CDR3 is CASSNTLYTEAFF. The CDR3 coding sequence is TGTGCCAGCAGCAACACCTTGTACACTGAAGCTTTCTTT.

The V call is TRBV19, the J call TRBJ2-5, with 7 bases that match TRBD1. J lost 4 bases, V lost 4 bases, and 3 bases had no gene match. This CDR3 region has 13 residues. CDR1 and CDR2 from the germline V gene are LNHDA and SQIVND (reference sequence). CDR3 in amino acids: CASSRGQRETQYF. CDR3 in DNA: TGTGCCAGTAGTAGGGGACAGAGAGAGACCCAGTACTTC. Full variable domain (outside the CDR3, taken from reference TRBV19 and TRBJ2-5): DGGITQSPKYLFRKEGQNVTLSCEQNLNHDAMYWYRQDPGQGLRLIYYSQIVNDFQKGDIAEGYSVSREKKESFPLTVTSAQKNPTAFYLCASSRGQRETQYFGPGTRLLVL.

This clone has more than one count but fewer than ten. The chain couples TRBV7-8 to TRBJ2-1, with 9 bases lining up with TRBD1. Germline assignment: CDR1 SGHVS and CDR2 FQNEAQ. Unmatched junction bases numbered 8, after V lost 5 bases and J lost 6 bases. There are 15 residues in the CDR3. CDR3 loop: CASSRGQGSLNEQFF. In DNA form, the CDR3 reads TGTGCCAGCAGCCGAGGACAGGGGTCCCTCAATGAGCAGTTCTTC.

This chain joins TRBV4-3 and TRBJ1-4, with unresolved D. The CDR3 extends over 16 amino acids. The germline V gene has CDR1 LGHNA and CDR2 YSLEER. V lost 0 bases to trimming and J lost 3 bases, with 11 bases between them. For the CDR3, the DNA is TGCGCCAGCAGCCAAGAAGAAAGGCTTTCTAATGAAAAACTGTTTTTT. Its translation is CASSQEERLSNEKLFF.

The chain joins TRBV9 to TRBJ2-5; D gene unclear. The germline V and J ends were trimmed by 0 bases and 5 bases, with 11 bases remaining between them. This CDR3 spans 14 amino acids. Germline lookup yields CDR1 SGDLS and CDR2 YYNGEE. CDR3 region: CASSVGIIRETQYF. CDR3 sequence (DNA): TGTGCCAGCAGCGTAGGAATAATTCGGGAGACCCAGTACTTC.

The chain carries TRBV4-3 and TRBJ1-2, with unresolved D. Between the trimmed V and J ends, which lost 1 base and 4 bases, there was a span of 10 bases. CDR1 and CDR2 from the germline V gene are LGHNA and YSLEER. This CDR3 spans 14 amino acids. CDR3 coding DNA: TGCGCCAGCAGCCAAGCCGGCGCAGTCTATGGCTACACCTTC. Amino acid sequence: CASSQAGAVYGYTF.

V is TRBV10-3 and J is TRBJ2-3; 13 nucleotides match TRBD2. This CDR3 has 19 amino acids. From germline, CDR1 is ENHRY and CDR2 SYGVKD. J was trimmed by 2 bases and V by 5 bases; bases with no gene match: 13. Here the CDR3 reads CAISSTLTSGGSPTDTQYF. The CDR3 DNA is TGTGCCATCAGTTCTACATTGACTAGCGGGGGGTCCCCCACAGATACGCAGTATTTT.

The chain carries TRBV5-8 and TRBJ1-4; D is ambiguous. Trimming cost V 5 bases and J 8 bases, with 10 bases left between them. Germline CDR1 is SGHTS and CDR2 is YDEGEE. This CDR3 comprises 12 residues. CDR3 in amino acids: CASSRDGEKLFF. The CDR3 DNA reads as TGTGCCAGCAGTCGTGACGGGGAAAAACTGTTTTTT.

The CDR3 DNA sequence: TGTGCCAGCAGCCAAACGGGACAGAGGTACAATGAGCAGTTCTTC. It codes for CASSQTGQRYNEQFF. The chain recombines TRBV3-1 (or the pseudogene TRBV3-2) with TRBJ2-1; TRBD1 matches 7 bases. The CDR3 contains 15 residues. Germline V gene sequence: CDR1 LGHDT, CDR2 YNNKEL (reference sequence). J was trimmed by 4 bases and V by 2 bases; bases with no gene match: 5.

This chain joins TRBV7-9 and TRBJ1-1; D gene unclear. CDR1 is SEHNR, CDR2 FQNEAQ, per germline (reference sequence). This CDR3 spans 13 amino acids. The V and J ends lost 3 bases and 1 base respectively, with 6 bases between them. In DNA form, the CDR3 reads TGTGCCAGCAGCTTTACGGAGAACACTGAAGCTTTCTTT. Translated, it gives CASSFTENTEAFF.

The rearrangement uses TRBV4-1 and TRBJ2-2, with D perhaps assigned TRBD1 or TRBD2 (5 bases each). The CDR3 totals 17 residues. Per germline, CDR1 MGHRA and CDR2 YSYEKL. Trimming stripped 0 bases from V and 0 bases from J, with 11 bases between. Here the CDR3 DNA reads TGCGCCAGCAGCCAAGAAATAGTGGGGGCGAACACCGGGGAGCTGTTTTTT. This gives the protein CASSQEIVGANTGELFF.

V and J are TRBV7-2 and TRBJ2-1, with D unclear. V dropped 0 bases and J dropped 6 bases, with 12 bases sitting between them. This CDR3 region has 15 residues. From germline, CDR1 is SGHTA and CDR2 FQGNSA. The CDR3 DNA reads TGTGCCAGCAGCTTAGCAGGGAAAAGAGGCAATGAGCAGTTCTTC. It specifies CASSLAGKRGNEQFF.

The chain employs TRBV27 and TRBJ1-6; D is ambiguous. V lost 6 bases and J lost 4, with 7 bases in between. The CDR3 totals 13 residues. Germline V lookup: CDR1 MNHEY, CDR2 SMNVEV (reference sequence). The CDR3 DNA reads TGTGCCAGCAGCGGGCTTTATAATTCACCCCTCCACTTT. As protein: CASSGLYNSPLHF.

The chain links TRBV24-1 to TRBJ2-3; no reliable D call. Germline CDR1 and CDR2: KGHDR and SFDVKD. This CDR3 region has 17 residues. Trimming stripped 1 base from V and 6 bases from J, with 19 bases between. The CDR3 loop is CATSDFSGLTPKDTQYF. CDR3 nucleotide sequence: TGTGCCACCAGTGATTTTTCCGGCCTGACCCCCAAGGATACGCAGTATTTT.

The genes are TRBV30 and TRBJ1-6, with unresolved D. The CDR3 length is 13 residues. V lost 0 bases to trimming and J lost 8 bases, with 8 bases between them. Germline-derived CDR1 and CDR2 are GTSNPN and SVGIG (reference sequence). The CDR3 nucleotides read TGTGCCTGGAGTGTTAGCGAGGATTCACCCCTCCACTTT. Translated: CAWSVSEDSPLHF.

The chain couples TRBV2 to TRBJ2-5, with 13 bases aligning to TRBD2. CDR3 length: 16 amino acids. The V segment lost 3 bases and the J segment 7 bases; nucleotides outside the gene matches: 8. Germline CDR1 reads SNHLY; CDR2 reads FYNNEI. The CDR3 loop reads CASSEGTSGARGTQYF. CDR3 coding DNA: TGTGCCAGCAGTGAGGGGACTAGCGGGGCGAGAGGGACCCAGTACTTC.

This sequence joins TRBV4-3 and TRBJ1-1; no clear D gene. V dropped 2 bases and J dropped 1 base, with 5 bases sitting between them. The CDR3 runs 13 residues. CDR1 LGHNA and CDR2 YSLEER come from the germline V gene. In DNA, the CDR3 is TGCGCCAGCAGCCAAACTAGGAACACTGAAGCTTTCTTT. Translation: CASSQTRNTEAFF.

The V call is TRBV28, the J call TRBJ2-7, with D possibly being TRBD1 or TRBD2 (5 bases each). Germline loops: CDR1 MDHEN, CDR2 SYDVKM. The CDR3 is 15 residues long. With 8 bases removed from V and 9 bases from J, the gap between germline ends came to 26 bases. In nucleotides, the CDR3 is TGTGCCAGCGCCCCGCCCGGGACGGGGTCATTCCGGCAGTACGTC. It specifies CASAPPGTGSFRQYV.

The rearrangement joins TRBV7-3 to TRBJ1-3; D gene uncertain. The germline CDR1 and CDR2 sequences are SGHTA and FQGTGA. Trimming stripped 2 bases from V and 3 bases from J, with 5 bases between. The CDR3 runs 13 residues. The CDR3 protein is CASSLDHGNTIYF. DNA of the CDR3: TGTGCCAGCAGCTTAGACCATGGAAACACCATATATTTT. The whole variable domain, filled in from reference TRBV7-3 and TRBJ1-3, reads GAGVSQTPSNKVTEKGKYVELRCDPISGHTALYWYRQSLGQGPEFLIYFQGTGAADDSGLPNDRFFAVRPEGSVSTLKIQRTERGDSAVYLCASSLDHGNTIYFGEGSWLTVV.

This chain uses TRBV9 with TRBJ2-7; 13 bases match TRBD2. Losses at the gene ends were 4 bases for V and 5 bases for J; bases not matched to a gene: 3. There are 14 residues in the CDR3. The germline gives CDR1 SGDLS, CDR2 YYNGEE. CDR3 bases: TGTGCCAGCAGCCGTACTAGCGGGGGGGACGAGCAGTACGTC. It codes for CASSRTSGGDEQYV.

The rearrangement joins TRBV27 to TRBJ2-5; 8 bases line up with TRBD1. Looked up from germline, CDR1 is MNHEY and CDR2 is SMNVEV (reference sequence). The V and J ends lost 6 bases and 6 bases, in that order; junction bases with no gene match: 6. The CDR3 has 13 amino acids. CDR3 sequence: CASSPSRGQTQYF. The CDR3 bases are TGTGCCAGCAGCCCGAGCAGGGGGCAGACCCAGTACTTC.